Listed below are T cell receptor beta chains from one sample, sequenced in a study of shared clonotypes between healthy human individuals. Using immunoSEQ multiplex PCR, the repertoire was profiled, and TCRdb retains in-frame clones only, with some absent. The sample contains hundreds of thousands of clones, roughly 98% of which appear only once. Sequencing was carried out using naive CD8+ T cells sorted from blood. The receptors derive from a man younger than 40 in good health. The CDR3 runs from the conserved cysteine through the conserved F or W. A D gene is named only where the DNA matches it firmly. Expanded clones get a size class; other rows say once, few or many, or leave the size out.

>TRBD1|TRBV29-1|TRBJ2-1|NA
TGCAGCGTTGGGGGGGACAGGGATATCCCCTACAATGAGCAGTTCTTC
CSVGGDRDIPYNEQFF
>TRBD2|TRBV7-9|TRBJ2-7|NA
TGTGCCAGCAGCCCCGCCGGGACTAGACCTTTACAGCAGTACTTC
CASSPAGTRPLQQYF
>NA|TRBV11-2|TRBJ1-1|NA
TGTGCCAGCAGCGCCTGGGGGGATCGGGGGTACACTGAAGCTTTCTTT
CASSAWGDRGYTEAFF
>NA|TRBV4-1|TRBJ2-7|NA
TGCGCCAGCAGCCGGCCGGGACAAGGCTATTACGAGCAGTACTTC
CASSRPGQGYYEQYF
>TRBD2|TRBV19|TRBJ2-7|NA
TGTGCCAGCGGACTAGCGGGCTACGAGCAGTACTTC
CASGLAGYEQYF
>NA|TRBV28|TRBJ2-5|NA
TGTGCCAGCAGTTTCCAGGCAGGGCGGGAGACCCAGTACTTC
CASSFQAGRETQYF
>NA|TRBV5-5|TRBJ2-5|NA
TGTGCCAGCAGCCCGTCTTTTGTGGAGACCCAGTACTTC
CASSPSFVETQYF
>NA|TRBV4-1|TRBJ2-7|once
TGCGCCAGCAGCCTGGCAGAGGCCTACGAGCAGTACTTC
CASSLAEAYEQYF
>TRBD2|TRBV7-3|TRBJ2-1|NA
TGTGCCAGCAGCCAACTAGCGGGATTCAATGAGCAGTTCTTC
CASSQLAGFNEQFF
>TRBD1|TRBV14|TRBJ2-7|NA
TGTGCCAGCAGCCACGGACAGGGTCCCTACGAGCAGTACTTC
CASSHGQGPYEQYF
>TRBD2|TRBV6-1|TRBJ2-7|NA
TGTGCCAGCAGTGGGGGGACTAGCGGGGCTATCTACGAGCAGTACTTC
CASSGGTSGAIYEQYF
>NA|TRBV7-9|TRBJ2-7|NA
TGTGCCAGCAGTTTACCTAACTCCTACGAGCAGTACTTC
CASSLPNSYEQYF
>TRBD1|TRBV7-9|TRBJ2-5|NA
TGTGCCAGCAGCCCCAGGACAGGGGGCTCCCAAGAGACCCAGTACTTC
CASSPRTGGSQETQYF
>NA|TRBV7-6|TRBJ2-5|NA
TGTGCCAGCAGCTTATCGCCAGAGACCCAGTACTTC
CASSLSPETQYF
>NA|TRBV28|TRBJ1-5|NA
TGTGCCAGCAGTTTGTGGGGGAGCAATCAGCCCCAGCATTTT
CASSLWGSNQPQHF
>NA|TRBV28|TRBJ1-1|NA
TGTGCCAGCAGTCTTCCCAGTTCTATGGAGTTTGGGCAGGAGGCTTTCTTT
CASSLPSSMEFGQEAFF
>NA|TRBV7-9|TRBJ2-3|NA
TGTGCCAGCAGCTTTTCCAGCACAGATACGCAGTATTTT
CASSFSSTDTQYF
>NA|TRBV7-9|TRBJ1-4|NA
TGTGCCAGCAGCCTGATACGAGGGTCAACTAATGAAAAACTGTTTTTT
CASSLIRGSTNEKLFF
>NA|TRBV7-9|TRBJ1-2|NA
TGTGCCAGCAGTGGGATTAACGACGTCGGCTTATTTGGCTACACCTTC
CASSGINDVGLFGYTF
>TRBD2|TRBV5-5|TRBJ2-1|NA
TGTGCCAGCAGCTTACGGCGGGAGGGGGGAAGGTATGAGCAGTTCTTC
CASSLRREGGRYEQFF
>NA|TRBV9|TRBJ2-1|once
TGTGCCAGCAGCGTAGGTGAGGCAGGGACATACAATGAGCAGTTCTTC
CASSVGEAGTYNEQFF
>TRBD1|TRBV6-5|TRBJ1-1|NA
TGTGCCAGCACCTCCAGGGGGCAGGGGACTGAAGCTTTCTTT
CASTSRGQGTEAFF
>NA|TRBV7-6|TRBJ2-1|NA
TGTGCCAGCAGCTCCGAAGTGGCGGAAATGATCAATGAGCAGTTCTTC
CASSSEVAEMINEQFF
>NA|TRBV11-2|TRBJ1-3|NA
TGTGCCAGCAGCCTCAGGGGCGCCGGAAACACCATATATTTT
CASSLRGAGNTIYF
>NA|TRBV19|TRBJ2-3|once
TGTGCCAGTAGTATCGCGTGGACGGTTAGCACAGATACGCAGTATTTT
CASSIAWTVSTDTQYF
>NA|TRBV7-2|TRBJ2-7|NA
TGTGCCAGCAGCTCGTACGGCGGTAGCTCCTACGAGCAGTACTTC
CASSSYGGSSYEQYF
>NA|TRBV6-1|TRBJ2-7|NA
TGTGCCAGCAGCAGGGTGGGGTACGAGCAGTACTTC
CASSRVGYEQYF
>NA|TRBV4-1|TRBJ1-2|NA
TGCGCCAGCAGCCAGCCCGCCAGGGTTAACGGCTACACCTTC
CASSQPARVNGYTF
>NA|TRBV5-1|TRBJ1-1|NA
TGCGCCAGCAGCCCTGTCCAAGACAGGGAAGCTTTCTTT
CASSPVQDREAFF
>NA|TRBV13|TRBJ2-5|NA
TGTGCCAGCAGCTCCAGGGAACCCCCCCAAGAGACCCAGTACTTC
CASSSREPPQETQYF
>NA|TRBV29-1|TRBJ2-1|NA
TGCAGCGTTTGTTGGCAGGGTGAAGGGAATGAGCAGTTCTTC
CSVCWQGEGNEQFF
>TRBD2|TRBV30|TRBJ2-7|NA
TGTGCCTGCTCGGGACACACCGGGACTAGCGACTACGAGCAGTACTTC
CACSGHTGTSDYEQYF
>NA|TRBV2|TRBJ2-3|NA
TGTGCCAGCAGCCATCCCTTGGGGGGGACAGAGGGAGATACGCAGTATTTT
CASSHPLGGTEGDTQYF
>TRBD1|TRBV28|TRBJ1-2|NA
TGTGCCAGCAGCCAGAAGAGAAGACAGGGGGCGGACTATGGCTACACCTTC
CASSQKRRQGADYGYTF
>NA|TRBV7-9|TRBJ2-7|NA
TGTGCCAGCAGCTTCCCGGCAGGCGTCCCTAGGGAGCAGTACTTC
CASSFPAGVPREQYF
>NA|TRBV28|TRBJ1-5|few
TGTGCCAGCAGAGCTACAGGGATACGTCTCGTCCACAGCAATCAGCCCCAGCATTTT
CASRATGIRLVHSNQPQHF
>NA|TRBV5-4|TRBJ2-7|NA
TGTGCCAGCAGCTTGGCCAACGGCCGGACCTACGAGCAGTACTTC
CASSLANGRTYEQYF
>TRBD2|TRBV11-2|TRBJ2-7|NA
TGTGCCAGCAGCTCGATAGCGGGAGGGTCCTACGAGCAGTACTTC
CASSSIAGGSYEQYF
>NA|TRBV7-9|TRBJ2-1|NA
TGTGCCAGCAGCTTTCGGCAGGGAGTTAACAATGAGCAGTTCTTC
CASSFRQGVNNEQFF
>TRBD2|TRBV27|TRBJ2-3|NA
TGTGCCAGCAGCTCCGGCGGGCTAGCGGGACCCACGCAGTATTTT
CASSSGGLAGPTQYF
>TRBD2|TRBV7-9|TRBJ2-7|NA
TGTGCCAGCAGCTTAGCGGTTAGCGGGAGGGTCTACGAGCAGTACTTC
CASSLAVSGRVYEQYF
>NA|TRBV4-3|TRBJ2-7|NA
TGCGCCAGCAGCCAATCTACCGGGACCCCCTACGAGCAGTACTTC
CASSQSTGTPYEQYF
>NA|TRBV28|TRBJ1-1|NA
TGTGCCAGCAGTTTGGCCCCGCTGGGGAACACTGAAGCTTTCTTT
CASSLAPLGNTEAFF
>TRBD1|TRBV28|TRBJ2-5|NA
TGTGCCAGCAGTTTAGAAGACAGGGCCCAAGAGACCCAGTACTTC
CASSLEDRAQETQYF